These 31 T cell receptor beta chains were sequenced from one sample in a study of blood T cell repertoires in COVID-19. Assay used: immunoSEQ multiplex PCR; TCRdb lists only in-frame clones, some missing. The table lists 200,000 to 300,000 clones, over 80% of them singletons. The sequenced material came from peripheral blood. The source of these receptors is a human donor in a cohort sampled during active COVID-19.

The chain joins TRBV5-4 to TRBJ2-2; D may be TRBD1 (5 bases). V shed 2 bases and J shed 3 bases, with 8 bases lying between them. The CDR3 has 14 residues. The germline CDR1 and CDR2 sequences are SGHNT and YYREEE (reference sequence). In DNA, the CDR3 is TGTGCCAGCAGCTTAGCCAGGGACACCGGGGAGCTGTTTTTT. Its translation is CASSLARDTGELFF.

The V gene is TRBV15, the J gene TRBJ2-5; D remains ambiguous. Germline V gives CDR1 LNHNV, CDR2 YYDKDF (reference sequence). V lost 0 bases and J 2 bases, leaving 16 bases between the germline ends. The CDR3 runs to 17 residues. Here the CDR3 reads CATSRDRLRQRQETQYF. The CDR3 coding sequence is TGTGCCACCAGCAGAGATAGGTTAAGGCAGCGACAAGAGACCCAGTACTTC. The variable domain in full, completed from reference TRBV15 and TRBJ2-5, reads DAMVIQNPRYQVTQFGKPVTLSCSQTLNHNVMYWYQQKSSQAPKLLFHYYDKDFNNEADTPDNFQSRRPNTSFCFLDIRSPGLGDTAMYLCATSRDRLRQRQETQYFGPGTRLLVL.

The V gene is TRBV28, the J gene TRBJ2-6; 7 bases align to TRBD1. CDR1 and CDR2 (germline): MDHEN, SYDVKM. CDR3 length: 16 residues. V lost 6 bases to trimming and J lost 1 base; unmatched junction nucleotides: 6. CDR3 in amino acids: CASRHYRGSGANVLTF. CDR3 in DNA: TGTGCCAGCAGGCATTACAGGGGTTCTGGGGCCAACGTCCTGACTTTC.

The gene calls are TRBV15 and TRBJ2-3, with D possibly matching TRBD2 (5 bases). Germline-derived CDR1 and CDR2 are LNHNV and YYDKDF (reference sequence). Trimming took off 5 bases at V and 4 bases at J, with 16 bases between the two ends. The CDR3 spans 15 residues. CDR3 nucleotides: TGTGCCACCAGCCCAAGACGGACGGAGGCAGATACGCAGTATTTT. Its translation is CATSPRRTEADTQYF.

This rearrangement joins TRBV18 to TRBJ2-6, with TRBD1 matching over 12 bases. This CDR3 region has 17 residues. The V gene's germline CDR1 is KGHSH and CDR2 LQKENI. The trim removed 3 bases at V and 4 bases at J, leaving 4 bases unmatched. The CDR3 reads CASSPGQGAPGANVLTF. The CDR3 nucleotides read TGTGCCAGCTCACCGGGACAGGGGGCGCCGGGGGCCAACGTCCTGACTTTC.

The V call is TRBV15, the J call TRBJ2-5, with 9 bases that match TRBD2. Germline V gene lookup returns CDR1 LNHNV and CDR2 YYDKDF (reference sequence). CDR3 length: 14 amino acids. V dropped 6 bases and J dropped 5; count of bases not matched to a gene: 7. The CDR3 DNA sequence: TGTGCCACCAGTCTTAGCGGGAGTGGTGAGACCCAGTACTTC. Translating gives CATSLSGSGETQYF.

The chain has TRBV28 and TRBJ2-7; D call uncertain. Trimming removed 4 bases from V and 2 bases from J, with 18 bases in between. CDR3 length: 16 residues. Looked up from germline, CDR1 is MDHEN and CDR2 is SYDVKM. The CDR3 spells CASSSQLPLPTYEQYF. The CDR3 coding sequence is TGTGCCAGCAGTTCTCAACTGCCTCTCCCAACCTACGAGCAGTACTTC.

The rearrangement links TRBV20-1 to TRBJ1-3; D gene ambiguous. The length of the CDR3 is 11 residues. V shed 6 bases and J shed 2 bases, with 5 bases lying between them. Per germline, CDR1 DFQATT and CDR2 SNEGSKA (reference sequence). The CDR3 here is CSAEAGNTIYF. The CDR3 DNA follows: TGCAGTGCGGAGGCTGGAAACACCATATATTTT.

This clone was seen a few times. The chain carries TRBV6-5 and TRBJ2-7; TRBD2 matches at 14 bases. Germline trimming cut 7 bases from V and 6 bases from J; bases unmatched to any gene: 5. Germline V lookup: CDR1 MNHEY, CDR2 SVGAGI. This CDR3 region has 14 residues. The CDR3 loop reads CASTGLAGEGEQYF. CDR3 DNA: TGTGCCAGCACGGGACTAGCGGGAGAAGGCGAGCAGTACTTC.

The CDR3 is CSVGGHQGAGELFF. The CDR3 bases are TGCAGCGTCGGGGGGCACCAAGGGGCCGGGGAGCTGTTTTTT. The rearrangement uses TRBV29-1 and TRBJ2-2; D may be TRBD2 (7 bases). The CDR3 runs 14 residues. Germline V gives CDR1 SQVTM, CDR2 ANQGSEA. Trimming removed 6 bases at V and 6 bases at J, with 17 bases between.

The chain uses TRBV29-1 and TRBJ1-2; weak D call: TRBD1 (6 bases). CDR1 is SQVTM and CDR2 is ANQGSEA in the germline V gene. The CDR3 extends over 13 amino acids. Trimming removed 0 bases at V and 6 bases at J, with 11 bases between. DNA of the CDR3: TGCAGCGTTGAAGATAACAGGGAACATGGCTACACCTTC. Translated, it gives CSVEDNREHGYTF.

Only a few counts were recorded for this clone. The chain couples TRBV6-4 to TRBJ2-7; TRBD2 aligns across 9 bases. The trim removed 6 bases at V and 4 bases at J, leaving 7 bases unmatched. The CDR3 runs to 14 residues. CDR1 MRHNA and CDR2 SNTAGT come from the germline V gene. In nucleotides, the CDR3 is TGTGCCAGCAGGGGCGTTGCGGGGGGGTACGAGCAGTACTTC. Translation: CASRGVAGGYEQYF.

A single count supports this clone. J is TRBJ2-1 and V is TRBV2; tentatively, D is TRBD2 (5 bases). V was shortened by 7 bases and J by 3 bases, with 10 bases between the two germline ends. The CDR3 has 13 residues. CDR1 SNHLY and CDR2 FYNNEI come from the germline V gene. CDR3: CASNVGDYNEQFF. The CDR3 DNA sequence: TGTGCCAGCAACGTCGGGGACTACAATGAGCAGTTCTTC.

This clone was counted between two and nine times. J is TRBJ1-3 and V is TRBV7-2; no definite D call. The CDR3 length is 15 residues. CDR1 is SGHTA, CDR2 FQGNSA, per germline. With 1 base removed from V and 0 bases from J, the gap between germline ends came to 7 bases. The CDR3: CASSLGFGSGNTIYF. CDR3 DNA: TGTGCCAGCAGCTTAGGATTCGGCTCTGGAAACACCATATATTTT.

This clone was recorded a few times. This chain links TRBV27 with TRBJ1-1; 8 bases are shared with TRBD1. The J segment lost 4 bases and the V segment lost 8 bases, leaving 12 bases of the junction unmatched. Looked up from germline, CDR1 is MNHEY and CDR2 is SMNVEV (reference sequence). CDR3 length: 15 amino acids. The CDR3 nucleotides read TGTGCCAGCGGAACAGGGGGAAGGGTGATCACTGAAGCTTTCTTT. Protein product: CASGTGGRVITEAFF.

The chain uses TRBV24-1 and TRBJ2-7, with TRBD1 matching 7 bases. The CDR3 length is 12 residues. Losses at the gene ends were 9 bases for V and 6 bases for J; bases not matched to a gene: 7. Germline CDR1 is KGHDR and CDR2 is SFDVKD. The CDR3 bases are TGTGCCACCTCCAGACAGGGCCCCGAGCAGTACTTC. Its translation: CATSRQGPEQYF.

This clone showed up just once. This sequence joins TRBV5-4 and TRBJ2-5; 10 nucleotides line up with TRBD2. With V trimmed by 0 bases and J by 5 bases, 4 bases remained unmatched. The length of the CDR3 is 15 residues. The germline V gene has CDR1 SGHNT and CDR2 YYREEE (reference sequence). The CDR3 loop reads CASSLERGGRETQYF. The DNA of the CDR3 is TGTGCCAGCAGCTTGGAGCGGGGGGGCCGGGAGACCCAGTACTTC.

This clone was recorded a few times. The V and J genes are TRBV7-2 and TRBJ1-2; 11 nucleotides agree with TRBD1. Germline V CDR1 and CDR2: SGHTA, FQGNSA. Trimming took 4 bases from V and 8 from J; bases not matched to a gene: 6. The CDR3 contains 14 residues. CDR3 nucleotide sequence: TGTGCCAGCAGCTCCCGGACAGGGGGCGAAGGCTACACCTTC. This encodes CASSSRTGGEGYTF.

The chain couples TRBV12-3 or TRBV12-4 to TRBJ1-1; D might be TRBD1 (5 bases). The CDR3 contains 11 residues. The V end lost 3 bases, the J end lost 10 bases, and 9 bases lay between the germline ends. CDR3 residues: CASSLIGVAFF. DNA for the CDR3: TGTGCCAGCAGTTTGATAGGGGTAGCTTTCTTT.

The chain joins TRBV4-2 to TRBJ2-3, with 12 positions matching TRBD2. The CDR3 has 16 amino acids. In germline, CDR1 is LGHNA, CDR2 YNFKEQ. Trimming at V came to 5 bases and at J to 7 bases, leaving 10 bases not matched to a gene. The CDR3 DNA reads TGTGCCAGCAGCTCGATTCTAGCGGGAGGGCCTAATACGCAGTATTTT. Encoded protein: CASSSILAGGPNTQYF.

This chain uses TRBV6-6 with TRBJ2-2; D uncertain. The germline gives CDR1 MNHNY, CDR2 SVGAGI (reference sequence). This CDR3 has 13 residues. V lost 6 bases and J lost 3, with 8 bases in between. The CDR3 spells CASSRVDTGELFF. The CDR3 coding sequence is TGTGCCAGCAGCCGCGTGGACACCGGGGAGCTGTTTTTT.

This clone has just a few counts. The chain joins TRBV29-1 to TRBJ2-2, with D possibly matching TRBD1 (6 bases). V dropped 3 bases and J dropped 0 bases, with 20 bases sitting between them. CDR1 is SQVTM, CDR2 ANQGSEA, per germline. There are 18 residues in the CDR3. The CDR3 DNA follows: TGCAGCGTTGAGACTGACAGGCACGACGATCCGAACACCGGGGAGCTGTTTTTT. Encoded protein: CSVETDRHDDPNTGELFF.

This sequence joins TRBV10-2 and TRBJ2-7; TRBD2 matches 9 bases. The germline V gene has CDR1 WSHSY and CDR2 SAAADI. This CDR3 has 17 residues. Trimming cost V 2 bases and J 1 base; bases outside gene matches: 9. The CDR3, as DNA: TGCGCCAGCAGTGAGAACGCGGGAGGGGCAAATTCCTACGAGCAGTACTTC. Translation gives CASSENAGGANSYEQYF.

The chain carries TRBV19 and TRBJ2-7; no clear D gene. Deletions cut 4 bases from V and 6 bases from J, with 10 bases between. The germline CDR1 and CDR2 sequences are LNHDA and SQIVND (reference sequence). This CDR3 region has 12 residues. The CDR3 is CASSTSSGEQYF. In nucleotides, the CDR3 is TGTGCCAGTAGTACCTCCTCCGGCGAGCAGTACTTC.

The gene calls are TRBV5-1 and TRBJ2-3, with D possibly matching TRBD2 (5 bases). This CDR3 is built from 16 residues. Trimming removed 0 bases from V and 1 base from J, with 12 bases in between. From germline, CDR1 is SGHRS and CDR2 YFSETQ. The CDR3 loop is CASSLVSGYGTDTQYF. CDR3 in DNA: TGCGCCAGCAGCTTGGTTTCGGGGTATGGCACAGATACGCAGTATTTT.

The chain carries TRBV19 and TRBJ2-2, with D perhaps matching TRBD1 (5 bases). Germline values: CDR1 LNHDA, CDR2 SQIVND (reference sequence). Trimming stripped 2 bases from V and 2 bases from J, with 6 bases between. This CDR3 has 14 amino acids. CDR3 sequence: CASSIWGNTGELFF. The CDR3 DNA sequence: TGTGCCAGTAGTATATGGGGCAACACCGGGGAGCTGTTTTTT.

This chain connects TRBV28 to TRBJ2-1; 11 positions agree with TRBD2. V was pared by 5 bases and J by 10 bases, with 10 bases of the junction left unmatched. The germline V gene encodes CDR1 MDHEN and CDR2 SYDVKM. The CDR3 sequence is 15 residues long. This CDR3 reads CASSLLAGGAQEQFF. For the CDR3, the DNA is TGTGCCAGCAGTCTGTTAGCGGGAGGGGCGCAGGAGCAGTTCTTC.

The V gene is TRBV6-1, the J gene TRBJ2-3; maybe TRBD2 (6 bases). The CDR3 totals 17 residues. Germline V lookup: CDR1 MNHNS, CDR2 SASEGT. V lost 4 bases and J lost 1, with 18 bases in between. CDR3 nucleotides: TGTGCCAGCAGTGGAGATTGGGGGAGGAAGGGCACAGATACGCAGTATTTT. Translating gives CASSGDWGRKGTDTQYF.

The chain joins TRBV11-2 to TRBJ2-7, with 7 bases identical to TRBD2. CDR1 and CDR2 from the germline V gene are SGHAT and FQNNGV. There are 13 residues in the CDR3. The V gene end was trimmed by 4 bases and the J gene end by 6 bases; junction bases not matched to a gene: 6. CDR3 region: CASSSGLEGEQYF. CDR3 coding DNA: TGTGCCAGCAGCTCCGGACTAGAGGGCGAGCAGTACTTC.

The chain is built from TRBV18 and TRBJ2-7, with a weak D call TRBD1 (6 bases). The CDR3 length is 15 residues. Between the trimmed V and J ends, which lost 6 bases and 6 bases, there was a span of 21 bases. The germline V gene has CDR1 KGHSH and CDR2 LQKENI. CDR3 residues: CASSPTTGHGGEQYF. The CDR3 DNA reads TGTGCCAGCTCCCCAACTACAGGGCACGGAGGCGAGCAGTACTTC. The full variable domain, completed using reference TRBV18 and TRBJ2-7, is NAGVMQNPRHLVRRRGQEARLRCSPMKGHSHVYWYRQLPEEGLKFMVYLQKENIIDESGMPKERFSAEFPKEGPSILRIQQVVRGDSAAYFCASSPTTGHGGEQYFGPGTRLTVT.

The V call is TRBV19, the J call TRBJ2-5, with 9 bases lining up with TRBD2. Unmatched junction bases numbered 3, after V lost 1 base and J lost 0 bases. The CDR3 covers 16 residues. Looked up from germline, CDR1 is LNHDA and CDR2 is SQIVND (reference sequence). The CDR3 nucleotides read TGTGCCAGTAGTATAGCTGCGGGGGGGTACCAAGAGACCCAGTACTTC. Amino acids: CASSIAAGGYQETQYF.